A single sample is the source of the 32 T cell receptor beta chains below, sequenced in a study of blood T cell repertoires in COVID-19. The method was immunoSEQ multiplex PCR; TCRdb's version includes in-frame clones alone and lacks a portion of them. The sample has about 200,000 clones, about 85% seen once; the top ten hold roughly 4.5%. Sequencing was carried out using peripheral blood. These receptors all stem from a woman over 75 with acute or convalescent COVID-19.

This chain links TRBV28 with TRBJ2-2; D remains unclear. Trimming pared 5 bases from V and 6 bases from J, leaving 16 bases between. This CDR3 spans 15 amino acids. Looked up from germline, CDR1 is MDHEN and CDR2 is SYDVKM. Here the CDR3 reads CASSAIARVPGELFF. DNA of the CDR3: TGTGCCAGCAGTGCGATAGCCCGGGTACCCGGGGAGCTGTTTTTT.

The rearrangement links TRBV19 to TRBJ2-1, with D possibly matching TRBD2 (6 bases). Trimming shortened V by 3 bases and J by 9 bases, and 18 bases separated the two germline ends. Germline CDR1 reads LNHDA; CDR2 reads SQIVND (reference sequence). This CDR3 is built from 15 residues. In DNA form, the CDR3 reads TGTGCCAGTAGTATTGGCGGAAGTGGAGGGGTTGAGCAGTTCTTC. Its protein product is CASSIGGSGGVEQFF.

The chain employs TRBV27 and TRBJ2-5, with TRBD2 as a possible D gene (6 bases). Trimming cost V 3 bases and J 5 bases, with 10 bases left between them. This CDR3 comprises 13 residues. Germline V gene lookup returns CDR1 MNHEY and CDR2 SMNVEV (reference sequence). The CDR3 sequence is CASSFGGGETQYF. The CDR3 DNA follows: TGTGCCAGCAGTTTCGGGGGTGGTGAGACCCAGTACTTC.

This clone was observed once. The chain combines TRBV4-3 with TRBJ2-7; no reliable D call. The length of the CDR3 is 14 residues. CDR1 and CDR2 from the germline V gene are LGHNA and YSLEER. V was clipped by 0 bases and J by 2 bases, with 8 bases between them. CDR3 in amino acids: CASSQEADTYEQYF. CDR3 sequence (DNA): TGCGCCAGCAGCCAAGAGGCAGACACCTACGAGCAGTACTTC.

This chain joins TRBV27 and TRBJ2-7; TRBD2 aligns across 11 bases. Germline V CDR1 and CDR2: MNHEY, SMNVEV (reference sequence). The trim removed 7 bases at V and 2 bases at J, leaving 13 bases unmatched. The CDR3 covers 17 residues. Here the CDR3 reads CASIRGHGLAGTYEQYF. CDR3 nucleotides: TGTGCCAGCATCAGGGGCCACGGACTAGCGGGCACCTACGAGCAGTACTTC.

The chain carries TRBV2 and TRBJ1-1, with 9 bases lining up with TRBD1. The CDR3 contains 14 residues. Germline CDR1 reads SNHLY; CDR2 reads FYNNEI. The V gene end was trimmed by 5 bases and the J gene end by 5 bases; junction bases not matched to a gene: 6. This chain's CDR3 is CASSRQGGETEAFF. The CDR3 coding sequence is TGTGCCAGCAGTCGACAGGGGGGGGAGACTGAAGCTTTCTTT.

This chain links TRBV5-4 with TRBJ2-1; tentative D call: TRBD2 (5 bases). The length of the CDR3 is 15 residues. V lost 0 bases, J lost 8 bases, and 15 bases lay in between. Germline V gene data show CDR1 as SGHNT and CDR2 as YYREEE (reference sequence). The CDR3 here is CASSLEGRGLYEQFF. In nucleotides, the CDR3 is TGTGCCAGCAGCTTGGAAGGCCGGGGTTTGTATGAGCAGTTCTTC. The full variable domain, with the rest looked up from reference TRBV5-4 and TRBJ2-1, is ETGVTQSPTHLIKTRGQQVTLRCSSQSGHNTVSWYQQALGQGPQFIFQYYREEENGRGNFPPRFSGLQFPNYSSELNVNALELDDSALYLCASSLEGRGLYEQFFGPGTRLTVL.

V is TRBV6-5 and J is TRBJ2-5, with D perhaps TRBD2 (5 bases). Germline CDR1 MNHEY, CDR2 SVGAGI. V shed 4 bases and J shed 1 base, with 10 bases lying between them. There are 14 residues in the CDR3. CDR3 in amino acids: CASSFQRLQETQYF. The CDR3 region has the DNA TGTGCCAGCAGTTTTCAGCGGCTCCAAGAGACCCAGTACTTC.

This sequence joins TRBV18 and TRBJ2-7; 7 positions agree with TRBD2. Germline V gene sequence: CDR1 KGHSH, CDR2 LQKENI. Trimming removed 3 bases from V and 2 bases from J; junction bases left unmatched: 4. The CDR3 runs 14 residues. The CDR3 sequence is CASSPEGGTYEQYF. Written as DNA, the CDR3 is TGTGCCAGCTCACCGGAGGGAGGGACCTACGAGCAGTACTTC.

The CDR3 DNA reads TGTGCCAGCAGTTACTTCCCTCGACAGGGACGAACTGAAGCTTTCTTT. This encodes CASSYFPRQGRTEAFF. The chain employs TRBV6-5 and TRBJ1-1; 7 bases fit TRBD1. The V gene end was trimmed by 1 base and the J gene end by 5 bases; junction bases not matched to a gene: 10. Germline V lookup: CDR1 MNHEY, CDR2 SVGAGI. This CDR3 contains 16 residues.

V is TRBV29-1 and J is TRBJ2-7; 7 bases are shared with TRBD2. The CDR3 loop spans 15 amino acids. J gave up 0 bases and V 2 bases, and 7 bases lay outside the gene matches. Germline loops: CDR1 SQVTM, CDR2 ANQGSEA. The DNA for the CDR3 is TGCAGCGTTGAACTACTAGCGAGGAGCTCCTACGAGCAGTACTTC. This codes for CSVELLARSSYEQYF.

The rearrangement joins TRBV25-1 to TRBJ2-5; possibly TRBD1 for D (5 bases). The CDR3 has 17 amino acids. CDR1 is MGHDK and CDR2 is SYGVNS in the germline V gene. The V gene lost 1 base and the J gene lost 1 base, with 16 bases spanning the gap. The CDR3 region is CASSELGAGPRQETQYF. The CDR3 bases are TGTGCCAGCAGTGAATTAGGGGCAGGGCCCCGCCAAGAGACCCAGTACTTC.

The rearrangement joins TRBV7-6 to TRBJ2-1, with 12 bases lining up with TRBD2. V gave up 7 bases and J gave up 7 bases; unmatched junction bases: 14. In germline, CDR1 is SGHVS, CDR2 FNYEAQ. This CDR3 is built from 17 residues. The CDR3 DNA follows: TGTGCCAGCACCCCGGGACTAGCGGGCTACTTGGGGAATGAGCAGTTCTTC. This encodes CASTPGLAGYLGNEQFF.

This chain connects TRBV20-1 to TRBJ2-1; D is unresolved. The CDR3 consists of 14 residues. V shed 3 bases and J shed 5 bases, with 14 bases lying between them. Germline V gives CDR1 DFQATT, CDR2 SNEGSKA (reference sequence). The CDR3 protein is CSASSLVFDNEQFF. The CDR3 DNA is TGCAGTGCTAGTTCGCTAGTTTTCGACAATGAGCAGTTCTTC.

The genes are TRBV19 and TRBJ2-4; 9 bases are shared with TRBD1. Germline-derived CDR1 and CDR2 are LNHDA and SQIVND (reference sequence). The length of the CDR3 is 15 residues. With 6 bases clipped from V and 0 bases from J, the junction kept 3 bases outside the gene matches. The CDR3 here is CASSGQGLAKNIQYF. The CDR3, as DNA: TGTGCCAGTAGCGGACAGGGGCTAGCCAAAAACATTCAGTACTTC.

This chain connects TRBV9 to TRBJ2-6, with unresolved D. Germline CDR1 reads SGDLS; CDR2 reads YYNGEE. The ends were cut back, 1 base at V and 4 bases at J, with 6 bases in the middle. The CDR3 totals 14 residues. The CDR3 here is CASSVSWGANVLTF. The DNA for the CDR3 is TGTGCCAGCAGCGTAAGCTGGGGGGCCAACGTCCTGACTTTC.

This clone appeared once. The gene calls are TRBV9 and TRBJ2-2, with D uncertain. The V end lost 0 bases, the J end lost 2 bases, and 11 bases lay between the germline ends. This CDR3 contains 16 residues. Germline CDR1 is SGDLS and CDR2 is YYNGEE. The CDR3 loop is CASSVATGHNTGELFF. The CDR3 nucleotides are TGTGCCAGCAGCGTAGCTACGGGTCACAACACCGGGGAGCTGTTTTTT. Full variable domain (remainder filled in from reference TRBV9 and TRBJ2-2): DSGVTQTPKHLITATGQRVTLRCSPRSGDLSVYWYQQSLDQGLQFLIQYYNGEERAKGNILERFSAQQFPDLHSELNLSSLELGDSALYFCASSVATGHNTGELFFGEGSRLTVL.

This clone has just one count. The chain recombines TRBV29-1 with TRBJ2-3; 7 bases line up with TRBD2. V trimming: 4 bases; J trimming: 5 bases; junction bases outside the gene matches: 9. The CDR3 has 14 residues. In germline, CDR1 is SQVTM, CDR2 ANQGSEA. DNA of the CDR3: TGCAGCGTTGCTTTTGGGGGGGATAAAGATACGCAGTATTTT. Translated, it gives CSVAFGGDKDTQYF.

The chain uses TRBV5-6 and TRBJ1-2; tentative D call: TRBD1 (5 bases). The germline gives CDR1 SGHDT, CDR2 YYEEEE. Between the trimmed V and J ends, which lost 1 base and 7 bases, there was a span of 17 bases. CDR3 length: 15 amino acids. The CDR3 sequence: CASSLYNSGGSGYTF. The CDR3 nucleotides read TGTGCCAGCAGCTTGTACAACTCCGGGGGATCTGGCTACACCTTC.

The genes are TRBV7-2 and TRBJ2-7; D is perhaps TRBD2 (6 bases). V lost 3 bases and J 2 bases, leaving 20 bases between the germline ends. The CDR3 length is 17 residues. Germline loops: CDR1 SGHTA, CDR2 FQGNSA. The CDR3 loop reads CASSFGLALFPTYEQYF. The CDR3 nucleotides are TGTGCCAGCAGCTTTGGGCTAGCGCTATTCCCTACCTACGAGCAGTACTTC. The full variable domain, with the rest looked up from reference TRBV7-2 and TRBJ2-7, is GAGVSQSPSNKVTEKGKDVELRCDPISGHTALYWYRQSLGQGLEFLIYFQGNSAPDKSGLPSDRFSAERTGGSVSTLTIQRTQQEDSAVYLCASSFGLALFPTYEQYFGPGTRLTVT.

About this clone: The junction shows a germline mismatch at one end, possibly a read error. V is TRBV9 and J is TRBJ1-1, with D uncertain. Germline-derived CDR1 and CDR2 are SGDLS and YYNGEE. The CDR3 contains 14 residues. The CDR3 DNA reads as TGTGCCAACAGCGTAGCTCCGGGAAACACTGAAGCTTTCTTT. Residues: CANSVAPGNTEAFF.

This clone appeared a few times. V and J are TRBV4-3 and TRBJ1-6; D is uncertain. The germline gives CDR1 LGHNA, CDR2 YSLEER. The V and J ends lost 4 bases and 10 bases respectively, with 11 bases between them. There are 13 residues in the CDR3. The CDR3 sequence is CASSLRTGSPLHF. The DNA for the CDR3 is TGCGCCAGCAGCCTTCGGACTGGGTCACCCCTCCACTTT.

The gene calls are TRBV19 and TRBJ1-1; a weak D match, TRBD1 (5 bases). The CDR3 is 17 amino acids. Germline CDR1 and CDR2: LNHDA and SQIVND (reference sequence). V was trimmed by 3 bases and J by 1 base, leaving 18 bases between them. The CDR3 DNA is TGTGCCAGTAGTATGGGGCCCCTTGGCGGCCAGAACACTGAAGCTTTCTTT. Protein: CASSMGPLGGQNTEAFF.

This chain connects TRBV5-1 to TRBJ2-1; 11 nucleotides agree with TRBD2. CDR1 and CDR2 from the germline V gene are SGHRS and YFSETQ. V lost 2 bases to trimming and J lost 10 bases; unmatched junction nucleotides: 8. This CDR3 contains 15 residues. CDR3 nucleotide sequence: TGCGCCAGCAGCTTTCTGGGGACTAGCGGTCCCGAGCAGTTCTTC. Translating gives CASSFLGTSGPEQFF.

The J gene is TRBJ2-1, the V gene TRBV6-5; 8 nucleotides agree with TRBD2. The germline V gene has CDR1 MNHEY and CDR2 SVGAGI. CDR3 size: 15 residues. The ends lost 7 bases at V and 5 bases at J; junction bases unmatched: 10. The CDR3 is CASTKQGLGHNEQFF. In DNA, the CDR3 is TGTGCCAGCACCAAACAGGGACTAGGCCACAATGAGCAGTTCTTC.

This clone was seen once. The chain links TRBV11-1 to TRBJ1-1; 7 bases fit TRBD1. This CDR3 has 13 amino acids. In germline, CDR1 is SGHAT, CDR2 FQDESV (reference sequence). With 3 bases clipped from V and 5 bases from J, the junction kept 3 bases outside the gene matches. The CDR3 nucleotides read TGTGCCAGCAGCTTGGACAGGATGACTGAAGCTTTCTTT. Its protein is CASSLDRMTEAFF.

The chain carries TRBV7-3 and TRBJ1-6; D not certain. V lost 5 bases and J 7 bases, leaving 9 bases between the germline ends. Germline assignment: CDR1 SGHTA and CDR2 FQGTGA. The CDR3 has 13 residues. CDR3 in amino acids: CASSQNLNSPLHF. The DNA of the CDR3 is TGTGCCAGCAGCCAGAACCTGAATTCACCCCTCCACTTT.

The genes are TRBV6-2 or TRBV6-3 and TRBJ1-1; D gene ambiguous. V lost 4 bases and J 3 bases, leaving 9 bases between the germline ends. The CDR3 loop spans 13 amino acids. The germline gives CDR1 MNHEY, CDR2 SVGEGT. Here the CDR3 reads CASSFWSDTEAFF. Here the CDR3 DNA reads TGTGCCAGCAGTTTTTGGAGTGACACTGAAGCTTTCTTT.

This chain links TRBV29-1 with TRBJ1-2; D not certain. The CDR3 contains 10 residues. Germline V gene lookup returns CDR1 SQVTM and CDR2 ANQGSEA. Trimming took 0 bases from V and 8 from J, leaving 4 bases between them. The CDR3 sequence is CSVEDLGYTF. The CDR3, as DNA: TGCAGCGTTGAAGACCTAGGCTACACCTTC.

The rearrangement joins TRBV10-3 to TRBJ2-1; 11 bases match TRBD2. This CDR3 is 15 amino acids long. Trimming removed 0 bases from V and 10 bases from J; junction bases left unmatched: 5. Germline V CDR1 and CDR2: ENHRY, SYGVKD. CDR3 DNA: TGTGCCATCAGTGAGTCAGTAGCGGGAGGGTCGGAGCAGTTCTTC. Residues: CAISESVAGGSEQFF.

This chain uses TRBV11-1 with TRBJ2-2, with 12 bases identical to TRBD2. CDR1 is SGHAT and CDR2 is FQDESV in the germline V gene (reference sequence). J was trimmed by 4 bases and V by 5 bases; bases with no gene match: 2. This CDR3 has 15 amino acids. The CDR3 loop is CASSALAGGTGELFF. The CDR3 bases are TGTGCCAGCAGCGCACTAGCGGGAGGCACCGGGGAGCTGTTTTTT.

The chain carries TRBV28 and TRBJ2-7, with 9 bases that match TRBD2. CDR1 MDHEN and CDR2 SYDVKM come from the germline V gene. V lost 5 bases to trimming and J lost 5 bases; unmatched junction nucleotides: 7. The CDR3 loop spans 14 amino acids. The CDR3: CASSRDAGGDEQYF. The CDR3 coding sequence is TGTGCCAGCAGTAGAGACGCGGGAGGGGACGAGCAGTACTTC.